Below are 30 T cell receptor beta chains sequenced from a single sample in a study of T cell repertoires in cytomegalovirus infection. TCRdb reanalysed the reads using MiXCR and keeps one entry per CDR3 protein. Altogether approximately 250,000 distinct CDR3 sequences are present, about 23% being singletons, with the ten largest covering about 18%. Sequencing was done on a sample of CD8+ T cells from PBMCs. Source of these receptors: a human donor in good health (CMV status not recorded). Some clones in this sample may be carry-over from other donors' samples.

In this sample, this clonotype turned up many times. The V call is TRBV7-2, the J call TRBJ1-2; no reliable D call. This CDR3 region has 12 residues. V dropped 3 bases and J dropped 6 bases, with 8 bases sitting between them. CDR1 and CDR2 (germline): SGHTA, FQGNSA. DNA for the CDR3: TGTGCCAGCAGCTTTATGGGGAATGGCTACACCTTC. This translates into CASSFMGNGYTF.

In this sample, this clonotype turned up many times. The chain carries TRBV7-2 and TRBJ2-7; 12 bases align to TRBD2. Germline V gene sequence: CDR1 SGHTA, CDR2 FQGNSA. This CDR3 has 17 residues. V was clipped by 0 bases and J by 4 bases; unmatched bases: 7. CDR3 in amino acids: CASSLANPSGGGYEQYF. As DNA, the CDR3 is TGTGCCAGCAGCTTAGCGAATCCTAGCGGGGGGGGTTACGAGCAGTACTTC.

V gene TRBV2 combines with J gene TRBJ2-7, with D perhaps matching TRBD1 or TRBD2 (5 bases each). Germline lookup yields CDR1 SNHLY and CDR2 FYNNEI. CDR3 length: 13 residues. Between the trimmed V and J ends, which lost 3 bases and 3 bases, there was a span of 9 bases. DNA of the CDR3: TGTGCCAGCAGTGAGGGGGATTACTACGAGCAGTACTTC. This gives the protein CASSEGDYYEQYF.

This clonotype has at least ten counts. The chain carries TRBV2 and TRBJ1-1, with TRBD1 matching over 9 bases. Germline V lookup: CDR1 SNHLY, CDR2 FYNNEI. This CDR3 comprises 16 residues. J lost 0 bases, V lost 4 bases, and 6 bases had no gene match. The CDR3 sequence is CASSGDRGSMNTEAFF. The CDR3 DNA is TGTGCCAGCAGTGGTGACAGGGGGTCGATGAACACTGAAGCTTTCTTT.

This clonotype turned up a few times. The chain couples TRBV6-1 to TRBJ1-6; D possibly corresponds to TRBD1 (6 bases). The CDR3 runs to 16 residues. Germline V gives CDR1 MNHNS, CDR2 SASEGT. The germline V and J ends were trimmed by 5 bases and 8 bases, with 19 bases remaining between them. The CDR3: CASSSTTGGGHSPLHF. As DNA, the CDR3 is TGTGCCAGCAGTAGCACCACAGGCGGGGGGCATTCACCCCTCCACTTT.

In its sample, this clonotype was seen many times. The CDR3 DNA reads TGTGCCAGCAGCTCCCCGCATCAAGAGACCCAGTACTTC. This gives the protein CASSSPHQETQYF. The rearrangement links TRBV7-6 to TRBJ2-5; D is uncertain. The length of the CDR3 is 13 residues. Germline loops: CDR1 SGHVS, CDR2 FNYEAQ. V dropped 4 bases and J dropped 2 bases, with 8 bases sitting between them. Looking up the rest from reference TRBV7-6 and TRBJ2-5 gives the full variable domain: GAGVSQSPRYKVTKRGQDVALRCDPISGHVSLYWYRQALGQGPEFLTYFNYEAQQDKSGLPNDRFSAERPEGSISTLTIQRTEQRDSAMYRCASSSPHQETQYFGPGTRLLVL.

The chain couples TRBV7-6 to TRBJ1-1; TRBD1 matches 8 bases. Germline CDR1 SGHVS, CDR2 FNYEAQ. CDR3 length: 15 residues. Trimming took 5 bases from V and 5 from J; bases not matched to a gene: 10. CDR3 protein: CASSPRTGSATEAFF. CDR3 nucleotides: TGTGCCAGCAGCCCACGGACAGGGTCCGCGACTGAAGCTTTCTTT.

The chain has TRBV7-9 and TRBJ2-2; D could derive from TRBD1 or TRBD2 (5 bases each). The germline V gene has CDR1 SEHNR and CDR2 FQNEAQ (reference sequence). Trimming stripped 6 bases from V and 0 bases from J, with 11 bases between. The CDR3 loop spans 15 amino acids. DNA of the CDR3: TGTGCCAGCAGAGGGGAGCAGACGAACACCGGGGAGCTGTTTTTT. Its protein product is CASRGEQTNTGELFF.

The chain carries TRBV12-3 or TRBV12-4 and TRBJ2-2; D ambiguous. The V end lost 6 bases, the J end lost 3 bases, and 11 bases lay between the germline ends. There are 14 residues in the CDR3. The CDR3, as DNA: TGTGCCAGCAGACCCCCCGTCTACACCGGGGAGCTGTTTTTT. This codes for CASRPPVYTGELFF.

This clonotype was recorded at least ten times. The chain uses TRBV7-9 and TRBJ2-1; D perhaps matches TRBD2 (5 bases). The CDR3 contains 12 residues. The ends were cut back, 1 base at V and 15 bases at J, with 13 bases in the middle. Germline V gene data show CDR1 as SEHNR and CDR2 as FQNEAQ (reference sequence). This CDR3 is CASSLDPGNRFF. The DNA for the CDR3 is TGTGCCAGCAGCTTAGATCCGGGAAATCGGTTCTTC.

There are a few counts of this clonotype. V is TRBV29-1 and J is TRBJ2-7, with D uncertain. The CDR3 totals 13 residues. V lost 6 bases to trimming and J lost 0 bases, with 12 bases between them. Germline values: CDR1 SQVTM, CDR2 ANQGSEA. The chain's CDR3 is CSVIVQSSYEQYF. CDR3 nucleotides: TGCAGCGTGATTGTCCAGTCCTCCTACGAGCAGTACTTC.

This clonotype was found many times. The CDR3 protein is CASSSTTGLGTEAFF. The CDR3 DNA is TGTGCCAGCAGTTCGACGACAGGGTTGGGCACTGAAGCTTTCTTT. V gene TRBV28 combines with J gene TRBJ1-1; TRBD1 matches at 7 bases. The J segment lost 4 bases and the V segment lost 4 bases, leaving 9 bases of the junction unmatched. Germline V gene data show CDR1 as MDHEN and CDR2 as SYDVKM. This CDR3 has 15 amino acids.

This clonotype was counted between two and nine times. This chain uses TRBV6-1 with TRBJ2-7; 8 bases align to TRBD1. From germline, CDR1 is MNHNS and CDR2 SASEGT. The CDR3 is made up of 15 amino acids. With V trimmed by 5 bases and J by 1 base, 7 bases remained unmatched. CDR3 region: CASSSQRTGSYEQYF. The CDR3 DNA reads TGTGCCAGCAGTAGTCAACGGACAGGGTCCTACGAGCAGTACTTC.

The J gene is TRBJ2-7, the V gene TRBV7-9; D unresolved. V lost 6 bases, J lost 6 bases, and 21 bases lay in between. Germline V gene lookup returns CDR1 SEHNR and CDR2 FQNEAQ (reference sequence). The CDR3 runs to 15 residues. The CDR3 sequence is CASSPTTGPFFEQYF. The CDR3 DNA follows: TGTGCCAGCAGTCCAACGACGGGTCCCTTTTTCGAGCAGTACTTC.

This clonotype was seen just once. A much larger clone lies a single base off, so this may be a read error. This chain joins TRBV7-6 and TRBJ2-7; 8 positions match TRBD2. The junction had 6 bases not matched to a gene; V was cut back by 3 bases and J by 2 bases. From germline, CDR1 is SGHVS and CDR2 FNYEAQ. The CDR3 is made up of 15 amino acids. Here the CDR3 DNA reads TGTGCCAGCAGCTTTGCTATCGGGGGGGCCTACGAGCAGTACTTC. Its protein product is CASSFAIGGAYEQYF.

Only a few counts were recorded for this clonotype. This chain uses TRBV5-6 with TRBJ1-6; tentatively, D is TRBD1 (6 bases). V was trimmed by 4 bases and J by 0 bases, leaving 11 bases between them. From germline, CDR1 is SGHDT and CDR2 YYEEEE. CDR3 size: 16 residues. This CDR3 is CASSNDRSSYNSPLHF. CDR3 bases: TGTGCCAGCAGCAACGACAGGAGCTCCTATAATTCACCCCTCCACTTT.

This clonotype was found many times. The CDR3 reads CASSPFTGGGQGNEQFF. As DNA, the CDR3 is TGTGCCAGCAGCCCGTTTACCGGGGGGGGGCAAGGGAATGAGCAGTTCTTC. The V gene is TRBV11-2, the J gene TRBJ2-1; 8 bases agree with TRBD2. Germline V gene lookup returns CDR1 SGHAT and CDR2 FQNNGV. With V trimmed by 5 bases and J by 7 bases, 16 bases remained unmatched. This CDR3 spans 17 amino acids.

This clonotype was counted between two and nine times. The chain couples TRBV5-1 to TRBJ1-1; no firm D call. CDR1 and CDR2 from the germline V gene are SGHRS and YFSETQ. The CDR3 covers 16 residues. Trimming left V 0 bases short and J 0 bases short, with 12 bases between. CDR3 DNA: TGCGCCAGCAGCTTGGAAGGGAGGGCCATGAACACTGAAGCTTTCTTT. Protein: CASSLEGRAMNTEAFF. Using reference TRBV5-1 and TRBJ1-1 for the parts outside the CDR3, the full variable domain is KAGVTQTPRYLIKTRGQQVTLSCSPISGHRSVSWYQQTPGQGLQFLFEYFSETQRNKGNFPGRFSGRQFSNSRSEMNVSTLELGDSALYLCASSLEGRAMNTEAFFGQGTRLTVV.

This sequence joins TRBV19 and TRBJ2-1, with 9 positions matching TRBD1. Trimming at V came to 5 bases and at J to 7 bases, leaving 12 bases not matched to a gene. Looked up from germline, CDR1 is LNHDA and CDR2 is SQIVND (reference sequence). The CDR3 spans 16 residues. The CDR3 DNA sequence: TGTGCCAGTAGTGTCGCCGGGACAGGGATGGCGAATGAGCAGTTCTTC. This encodes CASSVAGTGMANEQFF.

This clonotype was observed at least ten times. This chain links TRBV20-1 with TRBJ1-4; D might be TRBD1 (5 bases). Trimming shortened V by 3 bases and J by 4 bases, and 12 bases separated the two germline ends. The CDR3 spans 14 residues. The germline CDR1 and CDR2 sequences are DFQATT and SNEGSKA (reference sequence). The CDR3 DNA follows: TGCAGTGCTAGCCCGGGACGGGTTAATGAAAAACTGTTTTTT. It codes for CSASPGRVNEKLFF.

The V and J genes are TRBV20-1 and TRBJ2-7; 8 bases line up with TRBD1. V was pared by 0 bases and J by 4 bases, with 8 bases of the junction left unmatched. The germline V gene has CDR1 DFQATT and CDR2 SNEGSKA (reference sequence). The length of the CDR3 is 15 residues. This CDR3 reads CSARDPRQGRYEQYF. Here the CDR3 DNA reads TGCAGTGCTAGAGATCCCCGACAGGGGAGGTACGAGCAGTACTTC.

This clonotype has only a few counts. This rearrangement joins TRBV11-2 to TRBJ2-1, with 11 bases matching TRBD2. The trim removed 1 base at V and 6 bases at J, leaving 5 bases unmatched. The CDR3 consists of 16 residues. Germline assignment: CDR1 SGHAT and CDR2 FQNNGV. The CDR3 sequence is CASSLGSGGAGNEQFF. In nucleotides, the CDR3 is TGTGCCAGCAGCTTAGGTAGCGGGGGGGCAGGCAATGAGCAGTTCTTC.

This chain uses TRBV10-3 with TRBJ1-1, with a possible D match to TRBD1 (6 bases). The CDR3 is 11 residues long. Deletions cut 8 bases from V and 8 bases from J, with 12 bases between. CDR1 is ENHRY and CDR2 is SYGVKD in the germline V gene. The CDR3: CAIGYGQEAFF. CDR3 in DNA: TGTGCCATCGGTTATGGACAGGAAGCTTTCTTT.

This clonotype was observed at least ten times. This sequence joins TRBV6-1 and TRBJ1-5, with D possibly matching TRBD1 (6 bases). Germline V gene sequence: CDR1 MNHNS, CDR2 SASEGT. The CDR3 has 15 residues. V dropped 2 bases and J dropped 7 bases, with 15 bases sitting between them. In DNA form, the CDR3 reads TGTGCCAGCAGTGAATTAATCCGGACAGAACAGCCCCAGCATTTT. Amino acid sequence: CASSELIRTEQPQHF.

V is TRBV4-1 and J is TRBJ1-1; 8 bases are a match to TRBD1. The trim removed 1 base at V and 0 bases at J, leaving 7 bases unmatched. Germline V gives CDR1 MGHRA, CDR2 YSYEKL. The CDR3 contains 17 residues. The CDR3 bases are TGCGCCAGCAGCCAAGGGGGGGGACAGGCGATGAACACTGAAGCTTTCTTT. It codes for CASSQGGGQAMNTEAFF.

This chain links TRBV7-6 with TRBJ2-7; tentatively, D is TRBD1 or TRBD2 (5 bases each). The CDR3 consists of 12 residues. V was cut by 5 bases and J by 5 bases, with 10 bases left in between. The germline V gene encodes CDR1 SGHVS and CDR2 FNYEAQ. CDR3: CASSTGADEQYF. For the CDR3, the DNA is TGTGCCAGCAGCACCGGGGCAGACGAGCAGTACTTC.

The rearrangement links TRBV12-5 to TRBJ1-5; possible D gene TRBD1, 6 bases. The CDR3 is 12 amino acids. Per germline, CDR1 LGHNT and CDR2 FRNRAP. The ends were cut back, 6 bases at V and 5 bases at J, with 8 bases in the middle. The CDR3 DNA is TGTGCTAGTGGGGACAGTTATCAGCCCCAGCATTTT. Amino acids: CASGDSYQPQHF.

This clonotype was counted only a few times. J is TRBJ2-2 and V is TRBV20-1; D call uncertain. Trimming pared 0 bases from V and 0 bases from J, leaving 11 bases between. The CDR3 covers 16 residues. CDR1 DFQATT and CDR2 SNEGSKA come from the germline V gene (reference sequence). The CDR3 sequence: CSARDEARANTGELFF. For the CDR3, the DNA is TGCAGTGCTAGAGATGAGGCCCGTGCGAACACCGGGGAGCTGTTTTTT.

This rearrangement joins TRBV7-9 to TRBJ1-4; no definite D call. Germline assignment: CDR1 SEHNR and CDR2 FQNEAQ (reference sequence). V shed 10 bases and J shed 0 bases, with 6 bases lying between them. This CDR3 contains 12 residues. The CDR3 nucleotides read TGTGCCACCAGAGCAACTAATGAAAAACTGTTTTTT. It yields the protein CATRATNEKLFF.

V gene TRBV4-1 combines with J gene TRBJ1-4; tentative D call: TRBD1 (6 bases). Trimming stripped 0 bases from V and 7 bases from J, with 12 bases between. CDR3 length: 15 residues. The germline V gene has CDR1 MGHRA and CDR2 YSYEKL. The CDR3 region has the DNA TGCGCCAGCAGCCAAGACAGGGGATCAAGTGAAAAACTGTTTTTT. Its translation: CASSQDRGSSEKLFF.